The clone carrying this TCR beta chain has a count of ten or more. This sample was included in a study of T-cell memory formation after mild COVID-19. Trimming took off 7 bases at V and 2 bases at J, with 14 bases between the two ends. This CDR3 contains 13 residues. Per germline, CDR1 DFQATT and CDR2 SNEGSKA (reference sequence). Using its own MiXCR run on the 5' RACE reads, TCRdb lists one record per CDR3 protein. The sample lists 200,000 to 250,000 distinct CDR3 sequences, 9% to 10% occurring once. This receptor was taken from a man aged 18 to 29 who had mild COVID-19 (a few samples of this study predate the infection). Cell type and time point are not known. Sequencing was performed on PBMCs or a T cell subset sorted from them (not recorded which). V is TRBV20-1 and J is TRBJ2-5; a possible D gene is TRBD2 (7 bases). Written as DNA, the CDR3 is TGCAGTGGGACGCGGGGGCAGCAAGAGACCCAGTACTTC. It codes for CSGTRGQQETQYF.